What follows are 32 T cell receptor beta chains derived from one specimen sequenced in a study of neurological immune-mediated disorders. TCRdb passed the 5' RACE reads through MiXCR, listing each CDR3 protein once. The sample yields about 46,000 distinct CDR3 sequences, under 2% seen once. Material: PBMCs. The source of these receptors is a middle-aged woman with multiple sclerosis.

This clonotype was seen repeatedly, ten times or more. The V and J genes are TRBV20-1 and TRBJ2-3; a weak D match, TRBD2 (5 bases). V lost 5 bases to trimming and J lost 5 bases, with 23 bases between them. The germline gives CDR1 DFQATT, CDR2 SNEGSKA (reference sequence). The CDR3 is 16 residues long. CDR3 sequence: CSAPVTLRGLRDTQYF. CDR3 bases: TGCAGTGCTCCAGTAACCCTTCGCGGGTTGAGAGATACGCAGTATTTT.

This clonotype was recorded at least ten times. This sequence joins TRBV2 and TRBJ2-1, with 10 bases lining up with TRBD1. V lost 7 bases and J lost 8; bases outside the gene matches: 8. The length of the CDR3 is 14 residues. The germline CDR1 and CDR2 sequences are SNHLY and FYNNEI. The CDR3 DNA is TGTGCCAGCAACCAGGACAGGGGGAAGTATGAGCAGTTCTTC. The encoded protein is CASNQDRGKYEQFF.

This clonotype was observed at least ten times. The chain has TRBV20-1 and TRBJ1-6; no definite D call. The CDR3 is made up of 17 amino acids. Trimming removed 0 bases from V and 0 bases from J, with 12 bases in between. Germline CDR1 and CDR2: DFQATT and SNEGSKA (reference sequence). The DNA of the CDR3 is TGCAGTGCTAGAGATCGAAGGCTGAGCTCCTATAATTCACCCCTCCACTTT. Protein product: CSARDRRLSSYNSPLHF.

In its sample, this clonotype was seen once. The chain combines TRBV5-1 with TRBJ2-1; D is possibly TRBD1 (6 bases). Between the trimmed V and J ends, which lost 0 bases and 0 bases, there was a span of 13 bases. The CDR3 contains 17 residues. Germline V lookup: CDR1 SGHRS, CDR2 YFSETQ. CDR3 bases: TGCGCCAGCAGCTTGGCTCCGACAGGCAGCTCCTACAATGAGCAGTTCTTC. Residues: CASSLAPTGSSYNEQFF.

This clonotype was detected many times. The chain is built from TRBV6-5 and TRBJ1-6, with TRBD1 as a possible D gene (6 bases). Trimming shortened V by 6 bases and J by 7 bases, and 13 bases separated the two germline ends. CDR1 is MNHEY, CDR2 SVGAGI, per germline. The CDR3 runs to 14 residues. CDR3 loop: CASSPDRSNSPLHF. The CDR3 DNA follows: TGTGCCAGCAGCCCTGACAGGTCCAATTCACCCCTCCACTTT.

This clonotype was seen ten or more times. The chain links TRBV20-1 to TRBJ1-2; the D is unclear. Between the trimmed V and J ends, which lost 0 bases and 3 bases, there was a span of 11 bases. This CDR3 contains 14 residues. Germline V gene data show CDR1 as DFQATT and CDR2 as SNEGSKA (reference sequence). CDR3 sequence (DNA): TGCAGTGCTAGAGATTACGGCGGAGACTATGGCTACACCTTC. Protein product: CSARDYGGDYGYTF.

CDR3 protein: CASSLAGGADTQYF. The CDR3 DNA follows: TGTGCCAGCAGCTTAGCGGGAGGGGCCGATACGCAGTATTTT. The V gene is TRBV7-2, the J gene TRBJ2-3, with 7 bases aligning to TRBD2. V was clipped by 0 bases and J by 6 bases; unmatched bases: 3. Germline assignment: CDR1 SGHTA and CDR2 FQGNSA. CDR3 length: 14 amino acids.

The table lists this clonotype with many counts. The chain carries TRBV10-3 and TRBJ2-5; D is unclear. CDR3 length equals 13 residues. V lost 4 bases, J lost 7 bases, and 13 bases lay in between. CDR1 and CDR2 from the germline V gene are ENHRY and SYGVKD. CDR3 loop: CAISGSEGGTQYF. The DNA of the CDR3 is TGTGCCATCAGTGGTTCCGAAGGTGGGACCCAGTACTTC.

This clonotype was recorded at least ten times. The chain combines TRBV11-2 with TRBJ1-2, with 8 bases identical to TRBD1. Losses at the gene ends were 6 bases for V and 2 bases for J; bases not matched to a gene: 11. This CDR3 has 16 amino acids. Germline V gene lookup returns CDR1 SGHAT and CDR2 FQNNGV. The CDR3 DNA sequence: TGTGCCAGCAGACGGGGGACAGGTCGCACCAACTATGGCTACACCTTC. Translation gives CASRRGTGRTNYGYTF.

This clonotype has at least ten counts. V usage is TRBV5-1 and J usage is TRBJ2-5; 7 bases map to TRBD1. Germline loops: CDR1 SGHRS, CDR2 YFSETQ. V gave up 7 bases and J gave up 2 bases; unmatched junction bases: 11. The CDR3 runs 15 residues. The chain's CDR3 is CASFRNQGVQETQYF. CDR3 nucleotides: TGCGCCAGCTTTCGGAACCAGGGGGTACAAGAGACCCAGTACTTC. Combining the CDR3 with reference TRBV5-1 and TRBJ2-5 gives the whole variable domain KAGVTQTPRYLIKTRGQQVTLSCSPISGHRSVSWYQQTPGQGLQFLFEYFSETQRNKGNFPGRFSGRQFSNSRSEMNVSTLELGDSALYLCASFRNQGVQETQYFGPGTRLLVL.

The sample holds many counts of this clonotype. The gene calls are TRBV5-1 and TRBJ1-6; D gene unclear. Trimming shortened V by 0 bases and J by 10 bases, and 8 bases separated the two germline ends. This CDR3 contains 13 residues. Germline CDR1 and CDR2: SGHRS and YFSETQ. This CDR3 is CASSLEASSPLHF. Here the CDR3 DNA reads TGCGCCAGCAGCTTGGAGGCGAGCTCACCCCTCCACTTT.

At least ten counts were recorded for this clonotype. The J gene is TRBJ1-1, the V gene TRBV5-1, with 7 bases identical to TRBD1. The germline V gene has CDR1 SGHRS and CDR2 YFSETQ. This CDR3 comprises 17 residues. Trimming at V came to 3 bases and at J to 1 base, leaving 12 bases not matched to a gene. CDR3 sequence reads: CASSSLITRTGNTEAFF. The CDR3 DNA follows: TGCGCCAGCAGCTCATTGATCACTCGGACAGGGAACACTGAAGCTTTCTTT.

Many counts were recorded for this clonotype. The chain is built from TRBV6-6 and TRBJ1-1; TRBD1 might be the D (5 bases). V lost 3 bases, J lost 4 bases, and 12 bases lay in between. The CDR3 covers 14 residues. The germline V gene has CDR1 MNHNY and CDR2 SVGAGI (reference sequence). The CDR3 DNA reads TGTGCCAGCAGTTATGCGGGGGGTAGCACTGAAGCTTTCTTT. Protein product: CASSYAGGSTEAFF.

This clonotype was picked up a small number of times. This may be a read error: a much more frequent sequence differs by one nucleotide. V is TRBV5-1 and J is TRBJ2-7; perhaps TRBD1 as D (6 bases). The CDR3 is made up of 15 amino acids. The ends were cut back, 4 bases at V and 0 bases at J, with 14 bases in the middle. The germline gives CDR1 SGHRS, CDR2 YFSETQ. For the CDR3, the DNA is TGCGCCAGCAGCCAGTGGGACAAGGGCTCCTACGAGCAGTACTTC. It encodes CASSQWDKGSYEQYF.

Only a few counts were recorded for this clonotype. The chain carries TRBV5-1 and TRBJ2-7; 7 bases are a match to TRBD1. The CDR3 is 13 amino acids. Germline loops: CDR1 SGHRS, CDR2 YFSETQ. The V gene end was trimmed by 2 bases and the J gene end by 5 bases; junction bases not matched to a gene: 4. The CDR3 DNA sequence: TGCGCCAGCAGCTTCGACAGGGACAACGAGCAGTACTTC. This encodes CASSFDRDNEQYF. Using reference TRBV5-1 and TRBJ2-7 for the parts outside the CDR3, the full variable domain is KAGVTQTPRYLIKTRGQQVTLSCSPISGHRSVSWYQQTPGQGLQFLFEYFSETQRNKGNFPGRFSGRQFSNSRSEMNVSTLELGDSALYLCASSFDRDNEQYFGPGTRLTVT.

This clonotype occurred many times. V and J are TRBV2 and TRBJ2-1, with D possibly being TRBD1 (6 bases). This CDR3 is 13 amino acids long. V was cut by 11 bases and J by 4 bases, with 15 bases left in between. The germline V gene encodes CDR1 SNHLY and CDR2 FYNNEI. The CDR3: CAGHRVPYNEQFF. The CDR3 DNA follows: TGTGCCGGACACAGGGTTCCGTACAATGAGCAGTTCTTC.

Many counts were recorded for this clonotype. The V and J genes are TRBV5-1 and TRBJ1-2; D call uncertain. Deletions cut 0 bases from V and 8 bases from J, with 17 bases between. Germline CDR1 and CDR2: SGHRS and YFSETQ. The CDR3 contains 15 residues. CDR3 bases: TGCGCCAGCAGCTTGGATCCAGTCCGTATGGTGGGCTACACCTTC. Translating gives CASSLDPVRMVGYTF.

This clonotype was counted many times. The chain recombines TRBV7-2 with TRBJ1-5, with no clear D. This CDR3 is built from 12 residues. Germline V gives CDR1 SGHTA, CDR2 FQGNSA. The ends were cut back, 1 base at V and 7 bases at J, with 5 bases in the middle. CDR3 sequence (DNA): TGTGCCAGCAGCTTAGGGGGACAGCCCCAGCATTTT. Protein: CASSLGGQPQHF.

The table lists this clonotype with many counts. CDR3 sequence (DNA): TGTGCCAGCAGAGTGACGAGTGGGGGCAATCAGCCCCAGCATTTT. It translates to CASRVTSGGNQPQHF. The chain is built from TRBV12-3 or TRBV12-4 and TRBJ1-5; D unclear. With 6 bases removed from V and 2 bases from J, the gap between germline ends came to 14 bases. This CDR3 is 15 amino acids long.

This clonotype was seen many times. This chain links TRBV5-4 with TRBJ1-3; 10 bases agree with TRBD1. The junction had 9 bases not matched to a gene; V was cut back by 5 bases and J by 4 bases. This CDR3 has 16 residues. Germline V gene lookup returns CDR1 SGHNT and CDR2 YYREEE (reference sequence). The DNA for the CDR3 is TGTGCCAGCAGTCTATTGGACAGGGGGAGAGGAAACACCATATATTTT. This translates into CASSLLDRGRGNTIYF.

This clonotype was counted at least ten times. The CDR3 protein is CASSLLGAYGYTF. CDR3 DNA sequence: TGTGCCAGCAGTTTATTGGGGGCCTATGGCTACACCTTC. V gene TRBV12-3 or TRBV12-4 combines with J gene TRBJ1-2, with D tentatively TRBD1 (6 bases). With 2 bases removed from V and 4 bases from J, the gap between germline ends came to 8 bases. The CDR3 has 13 amino acids.

In this sample, this clonotype turned up many times. J is TRBJ1-6 and V is TRBV5-1; 9 bases align to TRBD1. Trimming removed 4 bases from V and 7 bases from J; junction bases left unmatched: 6. The V gene's germline CDR1 is SGHRS and CDR2 YFSETQ. The CDR3 has 15 residues. CDR3 sequence: CASSPPGTGNSPLHF. The CDR3 coding sequence is TGCGCCAGCAGCCCACCAGGGACAGGGAATTCACCCCTCCACTTT.

In its sample, this clonotype was seen many times. This chain connects TRBV20-1 to TRBJ2-3; 8 positions agree with TRBD2. Germline V gene data show CDR1 as DFQATT and CDR2 as SNEGSKA (reference sequence). The CDR3 is made up of 13 amino acids. V was clipped by 6 bases and J by 2 bases; unmatched bases: 4. DNA of the CDR3: TGCAGTGCCCCCGGGGGGGCCACAGATACGCAGTATTTT. This codes for CSAPGGATDTQYF.

This clonotype was seen ten or more times. The chain combines TRBV18 with TRBJ1-2; TRBD1 matches 8 bases. Germline-derived CDR1 and CDR2 are KGHSH and LQKENI. Trimming removed 3 bases from V and 0 bases from J; junction bases left unmatched: 3. The CDR3 length is 15 residues. The CDR3: CASSPGTGANYGYTF. CDR3 DNA sequence: TGTGCCAGCTCACCCGGGACAGGCGCTAACTATGGCTACACCTTC.

This clonotype was recorded at least ten times. The chain carries TRBV5-1 and TRBJ1-1, with D unresolved. Germline V gene lookup returns CDR1 SGHRS and CDR2 YFSETQ. The CDR3 has 15 residues. V gave up 5 bases and J gave up 5 bases, with 19 bases separating them. CDR3: CASSSLRRGGTEAFF. For the CDR3, the DNA is TGCGCCAGCAGTTCATTGCGGCGGGGAGGTACTGAAGCTTTCTTT.

This clonotype occurred many times. The chain is built from TRBV7-9 and TRBJ2-7; D call uncertain. CDR1 is SEHNR, CDR2 FQNEAQ, per germline (reference sequence). Trimming took off 0 bases at V and 2 bases at J, with 17 bases between the two ends. This CDR3 contains 17 residues. The CDR3 nucleotides are TGTGCCAGCAGCTTAGCTAGGATCGGCTCTGGCACCTACGAGCAGTACTTC. Protein: CASSLARIGSGTYEQYF.

Many counts were recorded for this clonotype. This rearrangement joins TRBV20-1 to TRBJ1-2, with TRBD1 matching 7 bases. The trim removed 5 bases at V and 4 bases at J, leaving 10 bases unmatched. There are 14 residues in the CDR3. Germline loops: CDR1 DFQATT, CDR2 SNEGSKA (reference sequence). CDR3 sequence (DNA): TGCAGTGCTGGCGACTCTAACAGGGGCTATGGCTACACCTTC. This encodes CSAGDSNRGYGYTF.

This clonotype showed up many times. This rearrangement joins TRBV2 to TRBJ1-5; the match to TRBD1 covers 9 bases. Trimming took 8 bases from V and 6 from J; bases not matched to a gene: 5. The CDR3 spans 13 residues. In germline, CDR1 is SNHLY, CDR2 FYNNEI. The CDR3 region has the DNA TGTGCCAGCTCGACAGGGGGAATTCAGCCCCAGCATTTT. This sequence encodes CASSTGGIQPQHF.

The table lists this clonotype with a few counts. A read error may explain this, as a much larger clone is one base away. The V and J genes are TRBV18 and TRBJ2-7, with D tentatively TRBD1 (5 bases). This CDR3 is 14 amino acids long. Trimming pared 4 bases from V and 5 bases from J, leaving 15 bases between. Germline assignment: CDR1 KGHSH and CDR2 LQKENI. The CDR3 nucleotides read TGTGCCAGCTCACAGGCCGGAAGGGGCAACGAGCAGTACTTC. Its protein is CASSQAGRGNEQYF. Together with reference TRBV18 and TRBJ2-7, the CDR3 gives the full variable domain: NAGVMQNPRHLVRRRGQEARLRCSPMKGHSHVYWYRQLPEEGLKFMVYLQKENIIDESGMPKERFSAEFPKEGPSILRIQQVVRGDSAAYFCASSQAGRGNEQYFGPGTRLTVT.

This clonotype was detected many times. V gene TRBV18 combines with J gene TRBJ2-7; D call uncertain. The CDR3 is 13 residues long. The germline CDR1 and CDR2 sequences are KGHSH and LQKENI. With 3 bases removed from V and 0 bases from J, the gap between germline ends came to 6 bases. CDR3 loop: CASSPSSSYEQYF. CDR3 nucleotides: TGTGCCAGCTCACCGTCGAGCTCCTACGAGCAGTACTTC.

This clonotype came up many times. This CDR3 is CASSEGPARSSTDTQYF. As DNA, the CDR3 is TGCGCCAGCAGTGAAGGGCCCGCCCGCTCTAGCACAGATACGCAGTATTTT. This chain links TRBV10-2 with TRBJ2-3; D is undetermined. The CDR3 consists of 17 residues. CDR1 and CDR2 (germline): WSHSY, SAAADI. V dropped 3 bases and J dropped 0 bases, with 16 bases sitting between them.

This clonotype was picked up many times. This chain connects TRBV20-1 to TRBJ2-3; weak D call: TRBD2 (7 bases). CDR1 and CDR2 (germline): DFQATT, SNEGSKA (reference sequence). The CDR3 totals 15 residues. Between the trimmed V and J ends, which lost 6 bases and 6 bases, there was a span of 22 bases. CDR3 sequence (DNA): TGCAGTGCCGGGAAAGGGGGGGCCCTGTGGGATACGCAGTATTTT. The encoded protein is CSAGKGGALWDTQYF.